This is a list of T cell receptor beta chains from one sample in a study of identical twins. Each CDR3 protein is one row after TCRdb ran MiXCR on the 5' RACE reads. The table includes approximately 470,000 distinct CDR3 sequences, around 14% detected once. In addition, the sample was reused for a study of yellow fever vaccine responses in identical twins.

The sample comprised CD4+ T cells sorted from blood. These receptors were collected from a woman under 30 in good health. Both conserved end residues are part of each CDR3. Each record gives: D gene, clone size, J gene, V gene, CDR3 DNA, CDR3 protein. The D gene is left open where the match is weak. Some rows mark clone size as missing; the rest say once, few, many or name a class of expanded clone.

>-|few|TRBJ2-2|TRBV28
TGTGCCAGCAGTCCCCCGGACGTATTAGGCACCGGGGAGCTGTTTTTT
CASSPPDVLGTGELFF
>-|many|TRBJ2-7|TRBV12-3/TRBV12-4
TGTGCCAGCAGTTTCCGCGTCAGCTACGAGCAGTACTTC
CASSFRVSYEQYF
>TRBD1|few|TRBJ1-2|TRBV5-1
TGCGCCAGCAGCTTTACCCCGACAGGGGATTACGGCTACACCTTC
CASSFTPTGDYGYTF
>-|-|TRBJ1-6|TRBV6-1
TGTGCCAGCAGTACCGGTTGGGATTCACCCCTCCACTTT
CASSTGWDSPLHF
>-|-|TRBJ2-1|TRBV10-3
TGTGCCATCAGTGACCTTGAGGCGCCGACTAATTACAATGAGCAGTTCTTC
CAISDLEAPTNYNEQFF
>-|-|TRBJ2-2|TRBV19
TGTGCCAGTCTTGACGTACTTTCTTCCGGGGAGCTGTTTTTT
CASLDVLSSGELFF
>TRBD2|-|TRBJ2-3|TRBV20-1
TGCAGTGCTAGTGTTGCGGGAGGGTTAGATACGCAGTATTTT
CSASVAGGLDTQYF
>-|few|TRBJ2-1|TRBV2
TGTGCCAGCAGTACAGAAAAGTCAAGTTACAATGAGCAGTTCTTC
CASSTEKSSYNEQFF
>-|-|TRBJ1-6|TRBV9
TGTGCCAGCAGCGTAGACGCAGGGAGCTCCTATAATTCACCCCTCCACTTT
CASSVDAGSSYNSPLHF
>-|-|TRBJ2-1|TRBV14
TGTGCCAGCAGCCCCCCCCCCAGCGATGAGCAGTTCTTC
CASSPPPSDEQFF
>TRBD1|-|TRBJ2-7|TRBV28
TGTGCCAGCGATTCCCAGGGGGCAGGGTTTGACGAGCAGTACTTC
CASDSQGAGFDEQYF
>-|-|TRBJ1-5|TRBV6-1
TGTGCCAGCAGCCAATCTCCAGGGGGCAATCAGCCCCAGCATTTT
CASSQSPGGNQPQHF
>-|-|TRBJ2-3|TRBV28
TGTGCCAGCAGTTTGCTTGACAAAACCCTTAGCACAGATACGCAGTATTTT
CASSLLDKTLSTDTQYF
>-|-|TRBJ2-4|TRBV15
TGTGCCACCAGCAGAGGTCTATTGGGCGGGAAGGACATTCAGTACTTC
CATSRGLLGGKDIQYF
>-|few|TRBJ2-2|TRBV6-1
TGTGCCAGCAGAACTACGAACACCGGGGAGCTGTTTTTT
CASRTTNTGELFF
>TRBD2|few|TRBJ2-7|TRBV28
TGTGCCAGCAGTACTCTCGGGACTAGAGTATACGAGCAGTACTTC
CASSTLGTRVYEQYF
>-|-|TRBJ2-2|TRBV29-1
TGCAGCGTTTCCGGGAGCAGCACCGGGGAGCTGTTTTTT
CSVSGSSTGELFF
>TRBD2|-|TRBJ2-3|TRBV3-1
TGTGCCTTCAGTCAACCCTTGGGGACTAGCTTCCGAGGAGATACGCAGTATTTT
CAFSQPLGTSFRGDTQYF
>TRBD2|few|TRBJ2-1|TRBV5-1
TGCGCCAGCAGCCCCAGCGGGGTAAAGTTCGAGCAGTTCTTC
CASSPSGVKFEQFF
>-|-|TRBJ2-5|TRBV11-2
TGTGCCAGCAGCTTAGGGGGGCCGGTACAAGAGACCCAGTACTTC
CASSLGGPVQETQYF
>-|-|TRBJ2-1|TRBV20-1
TGCAGTGCTAGAGATCGTTCGGGACTCCATCACAATGAGCAGTTCTTC
CSARDRSGLHHNEQFF
>-|few|TRBJ2-5|TRBV10-1
TGCGCCAGCAGTGAAGATCAGAAGGGGCCAACAGAGACCCAGTACTTC
CASSEDQKGPTETQYF
>TRBD1|-|TRBJ2-5|TRBV20-1
TGCAGTGCCCGGGACAGCCGGACCCAGTACTTC
CSARDSRTQYF
>-|-|TRBJ2-1|TRBV6-2/TRBV6-3
TGTGCCAGCAAGGGGGAAGACAATGAGCAGTTCTTC
CASKGEDNEQFF
>-|-|TRBJ2-1|TRBV6-5
TGTGCCAGCAGTTACTCCCTTTTTGGACGACAGAAGAACAATGAGCAGTTCTTC
CASSYSLFGRQKNNEQFF
>-|-|TRBJ2-3|TRBV6-2/TRBV6-3
TGTGCCAGCAGTAGGACACGGGATACGCAGTATTTT
CASSRTRDTQYF
>-|-|TRBJ2-1|TRBV12-3/TRBV12-4
TGTGCCAGCAGTTTAAAGAGCGGACCCACTAACAATGAGCAGTTCTTC
CASSLKSGPTNNEQFF
>-|-|TRBJ2-1|TRBV7-2
TGTGCCAGCAGCTTCAAAAGACTTAATGAGCAGTTCTTC
CASSFKRLNEQFF
>TRBD2|-|TRBJ2-5|TRBV29-1
TGCAGCGTCTCCGGGACTAGCGTTGGAAAGACCCAGTACTTC
CSVSGTSVGKTQYF
>-|-|TRBJ2-4|TRBV12-3/TRBV12-4
TGTGCCAGCAGCAGGGGGGACAAGTTGGCCAAAAACATTCAGTACTTC
CASSRGDKLAKNIQYF
>-|-|TRBJ2-5|TRBV7-2
TGTGCCAGCAGCTTAAAGAACCCCGGGACGGGAGTAGAGACCCAGTACTTC
CASSLKNPGTGVETQYF
>-|-|TRBJ2-2|TRBV12-3/TRBV12-4
TGTGCCAGCAGTTTACTCGGCGGGAACACCGGGGAGCTGTTTTTT
CASSLLGGNTGELFF
>-|few|TRBJ1-5|TRBV28
TGTGCCAGCAGTTCTCTAGTTAAGGGTAATCAGCCCCAGCATTTT
CASSSLVKGNQPQHF
>-|-|TRBJ2-6|TRBV11-1
TGTGCCAGCAGCTCTGAGGGACACGGGACTCTGTCTGGGGCCAACGTCCTGACTTTC
CASSSEGHGTLSGANVLTF
>-|-|TRBJ2-1|TRBV15
TGTGCCACCAGCAGAGCAGCTGAAAACAATGAGCAGTTCTTC
CATSRAAENNEQFF
>-|few|TRBJ2-5|TRBV5-1
TGCGCCAGCAGCTTGGGGACGATCCAAGAGACCCAGTACTTC
CASSLGTIQETQYF
>-|-|TRBJ2-5|TRBV2
TGTGCCAGCAGTGAAGCGGATGGCAGCCAAGAGACCCAGTACTTC
CASSEADGSQETQYF
>-|-|TRBJ2-4|TRBV4-3
TGCGCCAGCAGCCAATCAGGGGCGCAAACCAAAAACATTCAGTACTTC
CASSQSGAQTKNIQYF
>TRBD2|many|TRBJ2-3|TRBV5-1
TGTGCCAGCAGCCTAGCGGGGAGCACAGATACGCAGTATTTT
CASSLAGSTDTQYF
>-|few|TRBJ2-1|TRBV12-3/TRBV12-4
TGTGCCAGCAGTTTTTTGCTGAACGGGAGTTACAATGAGCAGTTCTTC
CASSFLLNGSYNEQFF
>-|-|TRBJ1-1|TRBV10-3
TGTGCCATCAGTGAGTCGCTAGACTCGGTCACTGAAGCTTTCTTT
CAISESLDSVTEAFF
>TRBD1|-|TRBJ2-7|TRBV4-3
TGCGCCAGCAGCCAATCCCAGACAGGGGTACCCCCCTACGAGCAGTACTTC
CASSQSQTGVPPYEQYF
>-|few|TRBJ2-2|TRBV9
TGTGCCAGCAGCGTAGGGGTCCCCGGGGCGCTGAACACCGGGGAGCTGTTTTTT
CASSVGVPGALNTGELFF
>-|few|TRBJ2-4|TRBV20-1
TGCAGTGCTAGGGATGGGCGGACCCCTGCCAAAAACATTCAGTACTTC
CSARDGRTPAKNIQYF
>-|-|TRBJ2-1|TRBV20-1
TGCAGTTCCAGCCGGCTCTTCCAAAGGGACGATGAGCAGTTCTTC
CSSSRLFQRDDEQFF
>-|-|TRBJ2-5|TRBV20-1
TGCAGTGCTAGGGACGGCCCAAAAGAGACCCAGTACTTC
CSARDGPKETQYF